Presented here are 30 T cell receptor beta chains from one specimen sequenced in a study of cytomegalovirus exposure and HLA in healthy donors. PCR used 60 Vbeta primers and 13 Jbeta primers. Using immunoSEQ multiplex PCR, the repertoire was profiled, and TCRdb retains in-frame clones only, with some absent. The sample includes 60,000 to 75,000 clones, 72% of them seen just once. Sequenced material: PBMCs. The receptors originated from a woman in her thirties or forties in good health and CMV-seropositive.

V usage is TRBV5-5 and J usage is TRBJ1-2; perhaps TRBD1 as D (6 bases). The V end was cut by 0 bases, the J end by 6 bases, with 12 bases between. This CDR3 is 14 amino acids long. Germline-derived CDR1 and CDR2 are SGHKS and YYEKEE (reference sequence). CDR3: CASSLGRRGHGYTF. CDR3 in DNA: TGTGCCAGCAGCTTGGGTCGCAGGGGACATGGCTACACCTTC.

A few counts support this clone. The chain has TRBV7-2 and TRBJ2-5; D is possibly TRBD1 (5 bases). There are 13 residues in the CDR3. Germline lookup yields CDR1 SGHTA and CDR2 FQGNSA. V was cut by 4 bases and J by 2 bases, with 8 bases left in between. The CDR3 protein is CASSSRTQETQYF. In DNA form, the CDR3 reads TGTGCCAGCAGCTCTCGGACACAAGAGACCCAGTACTTC. Using reference TRBV7-2 and TRBJ2-5 for the parts outside the CDR3, the full variable domain is GAGVSQSPSNKVTEKGKDVELRCDPISGHTALYWYRQSLGQGLEFLIYFQGNSAPDKSGLPSDRFSAERTGGSVSTLTIQRTQQEDSAVYLCASSSRTQETQYFGPGTRLLVL.

This clone was detected only a few times. The chain carries TRBV9 and TRBJ1-2, with 7 bases fitting TRBD1. In germline, CDR1 is SGDLS, CDR2 YYNGEE. The CDR3 covers 17 residues. Trimming took 3 bases from V and 7 from J; bases not matched to a gene: 18. The CDR3 sequence: CASSAETGDRALGGYTF. In DNA, the CDR3 is TGTGCCAGCAGCGCAGAAACAGGAGACAGGGCTTTGGGTGGCTACACCTTC.

This chain uses TRBV9 with TRBJ1-1; D is ambiguous. CDR3 length equals 14 residues. CDR1 and CDR2 (germline): SGDLS, YYNGEE. Trimming pared 3 bases from V and 3 bases from J, leaving 12 bases between. The CDR3 protein is CASSGRKRDTEAFF. Here the CDR3 DNA reads TGTGCCAGCAGCGGCCGTAAGAGGGACACTGAAGCTTTCTTT.

The chain couples TRBV7-6 to TRBJ2-1; D is possibly TRBD2 (6 bases). Between the trimmed V and J ends, which lost 4 bases and 9 bases, there was a span of 7 bases. The germline V gene encodes CDR1 SGHVS and CDR2 FNYEAQ. The CDR3 is made up of 11 amino acids. The CDR3 reads CASSSGVEQFF. Here the CDR3 DNA reads TGTGCCAGCAGCTCGGGGGTTGAGCAGTTCTTC.

The chain recombines TRBV5-1 with TRBJ1-2, with TRBD1 matching over 7 bases. The CDR3 totals 15 residues. The germline V gene has CDR1 SGHRS and CDR2 YFSETQ. V was pared by 0 bases and J by 7 bases, with 9 bases of the junction left unmatched. The CDR3 nucleotides read TGCGCCAGCAGCTTGGATAGACAGGGCCTTGGTGGCTACACCTTC. This sequence encodes CASSLDRQGLGGYTF.

This clone showed up just a few times. This chain joins TRBV10-3 and TRBJ1-1; D is undetermined. V was shortened by 2 bases and J by 4 bases, with 8 bases between the two germline ends. The germline gives CDR1 ENHRY, CDR2 SYGVKD. The length of the CDR3 is 13 residues. CDR3 sequence (DNA): TGTGCCATCAGTGAGACCGGGTCCACTGAAGCTTTCTTT. Translating it yields CAISETGSTEAFF.

In its sample, this clone is hyperexpanded (1% or more). The CDR3 nucleotides read TGTGCCAGCAGTGTTTCGGAGGCGAGCACTGAAGCTTTCTTT. Translated: CASSVSEASTEAFF. This chain connects TRBV6-4 to TRBJ1-1; D call uncertain. CDR3 length equals 14 residues. Per germline, CDR1 MRHNA and CDR2 SNTAGT. V dropped 4 bases and J dropped 4 bases, with 13 bases sitting between them.

This clone was found a few times. This CDR3 reads CATSGGAGNTIYF. Written as DNA, the CDR3 is TGTGCCACCAGCGGGGGGGCTGGAAACACCATATATTTT. V is TRBV15 and J is TRBJ1-3; possible D gene TRBD1, 5 bases. Deletions cut 5 bases from V and 2 bases from J, with 7 bases between. The CDR3 consists of 13 residues. Germline-derived CDR1 and CDR2 are LNHNV and YYDKDF (reference sequence).

The chain carries TRBV30 and TRBJ2-1; no reliable D call. V was shortened by 4 bases and J by 0 bases, with 7 bases between the two germline ends. This CDR3 has 13 amino acids. Germline V gene data show CDR1 as GTSNPN and CDR2 as SVGIG (reference sequence). Written as DNA, the CDR3 is TGTGCCTGGACTCCGAGCTCCTACAATGAGCAGTTCTTC. This sequence encodes CAWTPSSYNEQFF.

The V and J genes are TRBV10-1 and TRBJ1-5; 7 bases agree with TRBD1. Germline assignment: CDR1 WNHNN and CDR2 SYGVQD (reference sequence). With 7 bases clipped from V and 6 bases from J, the junction kept 12 bases outside the gene matches. This CDR3 comprises 15 residues. The CDR3 sequence is CASTRGKGIGQPQHF. The CDR3 DNA follows: TGCGCCAGCACCAGGGGGAAAGGAATAGGTCAGCCCCAGCATTTT.

This clone was counted between two and nine times. The V gene is TRBV9, the J gene TRBJ1-1, with 11 bases identical to TRBD1. The CDR3 extends over 15 amino acids. V dropped 4 bases and J dropped 0; count of bases not matched to a gene: 2. Germline V gene data show CDR1 as SGDLS and CDR2 as YYNGEE. The CDR3 DNA sequence: TGTGCCAGCAGCCGGGACAGGGGGGTGAACACTGAAGCTTTCTTT. Protein: CASSRDRGVNTEAFF.

The chain carries TRBV5-6 and TRBJ1-2, with D perhaps TRBD1 (6 bases). V lost 4 bases and J 5 bases, leaving 9 bases between the germline ends. Germline V gene lookup returns CDR1 SGHDT and CDR2 YYEEEE. The CDR3 consists of 12 residues. The CDR3 is CASSPTGYGYTF. The CDR3 nucleotides read TGTGCCAGCAGCCCGACAGGATATGGCTACACCTTC.

This clone has a handful of counts. This rearrangement joins TRBV18 to TRBJ1-1; D ambiguous. Trimming took off 3 bases at V and 5 bases at J, with 10 bases between the two ends. CDR3 length: 13 amino acids. CDR1 is KGHSH and CDR2 is LQKENI in the germline V gene. In DNA, the CDR3 is TGTGCCAGCTCACCGAACCCGGGGACTGAAGCTTTCTTT. This gives the protein CASSPNPGTEAFF.

This clone was seen once. The chain combines TRBV20-1 with TRBJ1-1; D ambiguous. This CDR3 contains 10 residues. The V gene's germline CDR1 is DFQATT and CDR2 SNEGSKA (reference sequence). Trimming took off 6 bases at V and 7 bases at J, with 9 bases between the two ends. The CDR3 nucleotides read TGCAGTGCCGCCGGGGTTGAAGCTTTCTTT. As protein: CSAAGVEAFF.

This clone was recorded a few times. The chain combines TRBV6-1 with TRBJ2-5, with TRBD1 matching 8 bases. Looked up from germline, CDR1 is MNHNS and CDR2 is SASEGT. V trimming: 5 bases; J trimming: 5 bases; junction bases outside the gene matches: 4. The CDR3 contains 13 residues. CDR3 sequence (DNA): TGTGCCAGCAGTTTCGACAGGGGTGAGACCCAGTACTTC. It translates to CASSFDRGETQYF.

This clone turned up a few times. The chain employs TRBV27 and TRBJ2-3; 7 bases match TRBD2. This CDR3 is 16 amino acids long. Unmatched junction bases numbered 7, after V lost 3 bases and J lost 1 base. From germline, CDR1 is MNHEY and CDR2 SMNVEV (reference sequence). The CDR3 DNA sequence: TGTGCCAGCAGTTTGGGTCTACGGGGGGGCACAGATACGCAGTATTTT. Translation gives CASSLGLRGGTDTQYF.

The chain couples TRBV19 to TRBJ1-4, with D perhaps TRBD1 (6 bases). The germline gives CDR1 LNHDA, CDR2 SQIVND (reference sequence). V gave up 4 bases and J gave up 4 bases, with 10 bases separating them. This CDR3 has 14 amino acids. The CDR3 protein is CASSTRQDNEKLFF. DNA of the CDR3: TGTGCCAGTAGTACCCGACAGGATAATGAAAAACTGTTTTTT.

The chain couples TRBV9 to TRBJ1-6, with 12 bases identical to TRBD1. Germline V lookup: CDR1 SGDLS, CDR2 YYNGEE. CDR3 length equals 15 residues. V lost 4 bases and J lost 7; bases outside the gene matches: 3. DNA for the CDR3: TGTGCCAGCAGCACGGGACAGGGGGCGAATTCACCCCTCCACTTT. Translated: CASSTGQGANSPLHF.

The chain carries TRBV11-3 and TRBJ2-5; TRBD2 aligns across 12 bases. The trim removed 5 bases at V and 3 bases at J, leaving 7 bases unmatched. Looked up from germline, CDR1 is SGHNT and CDR2 is YENEEA. This CDR3 comprises 16 residues. The CDR3 protein is CASSPRLAGAEETQYF. CDR3 coding DNA: TGTGCCAGCAGCCCGCGACTAGCGGGAGCTGAAGAGACCCAGTACTTC.

The rearrangement links TRBV7-9 to TRBJ2-7, with 7 bases that match TRBD1. V was pared by 5 bases and J by 4 bases, with 11 bases of the junction left unmatched. The CDR3 is 15 residues long. Germline CDR1 is SEHNR and CDR2 is FQNEAQ (reference sequence). The CDR3 region is CASSPRQGTGYEQYF. Written as DNA, the CDR3 is TGTGCCAGCAGCCCTCGACAGGGAACAGGGTACGAGCAGTACTTC.

The genes are TRBV13 and TRBJ1-3; D gene ambiguous. CDR3 length: 14 residues. CDR1 is PRHDT and CDR2 is FYEKMQ in the germline V gene (reference sequence). Trimming took off 2 bases at V and 2 bases at J, with 7 bases between the two ends. The CDR3 coding sequence is TGTGCCAGCAGCTTATTCCCTCCTGGAAACACCATATATTTT. Translating gives CASSLFPPGNTIYF.

The chain links TRBV5-1 to TRBJ2-5, with TRBD1 as a possible D gene (6 bases). Trimming cost V 4 bases and J 4 bases, with 23 bases left between them. CDR1 and CDR2 from the germline V gene are SGHRS and YFSETQ. The CDR3 sequence is 17 residues long. The CDR3 DNA sequence: TGCGCCAGCAGCCCGAAAGCAGGGGTGGGGTTGGGAGAGACCCAGTACTTC. This encodes CASSPKAGVGLGETQYF.

CDR3 bases: TGTGCCAGCAGTAAACGACAGGGCCAAGAGACCCAGTACTTC. This codes for CASSKRQGQETQYF. The chain links TRBV6-5 to TRBJ2-5, with TRBD1 identical over 7 bases. The germline V gene has CDR1 MNHEY and CDR2 SVGAGI. The CDR3 is 14 amino acids. After removal of 5 bases from V and 1 base from J, the junction contained 4 bases not matched to a gene.

This clone has just a few counts. One end of the junction varies from germline; a read error may be responsible. V usage is TRBV2 and J usage is TRBJ1-2, with D maybe TRBD1 (5 bases). The germline CDR1 and CDR2 sequences are SNHLY and FYNNEI. The CDR3 is made up of 14 amino acids. The CDR3 is CASSDGRTSYQRIF. CDR3 coding DNA: TGTGCCAGCAGTGACGGAAGGACATCCTACCAGAGAATCTTC.

This rearrangement joins TRBV5-8 to TRBJ2-5, with 9 bases lining up with TRBD2. In germline, CDR1 is SGHTS, CDR2 YDEGEE. V lost 4 bases and J lost 2; bases outside the gene matches: 3. This CDR3 region has 14 residues. The CDR3 DNA reads TGTGCCAGCAGCGCTAGCGGGGTACAAGAGACCCAGTACTTC. Residues: CASSASGVQETQYF.

This clone appeared a few times. The rearrangement joins TRBV9 to TRBJ2-5; 8 positions match TRBD2. CDR3 length: 14 residues. The germline V gene has CDR1 SGDLS and CDR2 YYNGEE. The junction had 7 bases not matched to a gene; V was cut back by 7 bases and J by 2 bases. Written as DNA, the CDR3 is TGTGCCAGCGGACGGACTAGCAGACAAGAGACCCAGTACTTC. This translates into CASGRTSRQETQYF.

This clone was seen only a few times. The chain employs TRBV9 and TRBJ2-2; D may be TRBD2 (6 bases). This CDR3 has 15 residues. Germline V gives CDR1 SGDLS, CDR2 YYNGEE. V was clipped by 2 bases and J by 1 base, with 9 bases between them. The CDR3 region has the DNA TGTGCCAGCAGCGTCGGGAGCGGGAACACCGGGGAGCTGTTTTTT. Its translation: CASSVGSGNTGELFF.

The J gene is TRBJ2-1, the V gene TRBV15, with TRBD2 identical over 12 bases. After removal of 0 bases from V and 9 bases from J, the junction contained 6 bases not matched to a gene. The germline gives CDR1 LNHNV, CDR2 YYDKDF (reference sequence). CDR3 length: 16 amino acids. CDR3 residues: CATSRDLAGGRGEQFF. CDR3 nucleotide sequence: TGTGCCACCAGCAGAGATCTAGCGGGGGGGCGTGGTGAGCAGTTCTTC.

The CDR3 loop reads CASSFRDRGLYEQYF. In nucleotides, the CDR3 is TGTGCCAGCAGCTTCCGGGACAGGGGGCTCTACGAGCAGTACTTC. The rearrangement joins TRBV7-9 to TRBJ2-7, with 12 bases fitting TRBD1. The germline V gene encodes CDR1 SEHNR and CDR2 FQNEAQ (reference sequence). Trimming cost V 3 bases and J 3 bases; bases outside gene matches: 3. The CDR3 spans 15 residues.